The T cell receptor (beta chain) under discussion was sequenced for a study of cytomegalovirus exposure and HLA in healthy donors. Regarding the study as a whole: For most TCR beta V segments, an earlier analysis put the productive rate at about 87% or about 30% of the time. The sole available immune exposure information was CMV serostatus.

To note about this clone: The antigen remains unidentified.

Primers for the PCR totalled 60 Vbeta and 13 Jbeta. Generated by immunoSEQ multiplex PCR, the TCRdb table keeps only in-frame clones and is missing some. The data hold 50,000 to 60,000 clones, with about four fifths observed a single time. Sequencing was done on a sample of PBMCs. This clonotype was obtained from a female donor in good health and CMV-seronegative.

The CDR3 loop reads CASSLTTGDGYTF. CDR3 bases: TGTGCCAGCAGTCTCACTACAGGGGATGGCTACACCTTC. The genes are TRBV27 and TRBJ1-2; 7 bases fit TRBD1. Losses at the gene ends were 5 bases for V and 6 bases for J; bases not matched to a gene: 6. Looked up from germline, CDR1 is MNHEY and CDR2 is SMNVEV (reference sequence). The CDR3 loop spans 13 amino acids.